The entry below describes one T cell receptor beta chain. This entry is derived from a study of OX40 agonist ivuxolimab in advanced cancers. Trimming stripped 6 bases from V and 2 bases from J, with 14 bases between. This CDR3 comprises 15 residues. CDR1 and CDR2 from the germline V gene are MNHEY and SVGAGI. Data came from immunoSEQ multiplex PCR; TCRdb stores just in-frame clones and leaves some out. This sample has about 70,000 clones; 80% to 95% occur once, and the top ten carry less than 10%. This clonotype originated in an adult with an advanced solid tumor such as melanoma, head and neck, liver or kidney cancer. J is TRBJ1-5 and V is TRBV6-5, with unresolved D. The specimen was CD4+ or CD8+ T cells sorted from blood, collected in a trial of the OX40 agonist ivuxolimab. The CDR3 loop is CASSMTGRGNQPQHF. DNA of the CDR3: TGTGCCAGCAGCATGACGGGAAGGGGCAATCAGCCCCAGCATTTT.